These 23 T cell receptor beta chains were all obtained from the same sample, sequenced in a study of blood T cells in healthy people across ages. A second PCR of 7 to 11 cycles used a sample-barcoded 5' primer and a J-beta primer mix. MiXCR, applied by TCRdb to the 5' RACE reads, yields one record per CDR3 protein. The sample yields around 990,000 distinct CDR3 sequences, around two fifths seen once. Input material: blood. Every receptor here comes from a man aged 18 to 30 in good health.

This clonotype has only a few counts. The chain couples TRBV4-1 to TRBJ2-5; 9 positions match TRBD1. Judging by the DNA end, TRBJ2-7 fits better; the J call may be wrong. The CDR3 loop spans 14 amino acids. The germline V gene has CDR1 MGHRA and CDR2 YSYEKL. The CDR3 DNA reads TGCGCCAGCAGCCGGGACAGGGTCAGTCACGAGCAGTACTTC. This gives the protein CASSRDRVSHEQYF.

The gene calls are TRBV28 and TRBJ2-6; the D gene is possibly TRBD1 (6 bases). Trimming took 1 base from V and 2 from J, leaving 9 bases between them. The CDR3 extends over 16 amino acids. In germline, CDR1 is MDHEN, CDR2 SYDVKM. The CDR3 DNA sequence: TGTGCCAGCAGTTTATTCGCAGGGGCTGGGGCCAACGTCCTGACTTTC. Protein: CASSLFAGAGANVLTF.

The chain carries TRBV6-6 and TRBJ1-2; tentatively, D is TRBD1 (6 bases). Germline CDR1 is MNHNY and CDR2 is SVGAGI (reference sequence). V lost 0 bases and J lost 6, with 14 bases in between. The length of the CDR3 is 15 residues. The DNA for the CDR3 is TGTGCCAGCAGTTACTCAACAGGGCAGGGGAATGGCTACACCTTC. The encoded protein is CASSYSTGQGNGYTF.

The gene calls are TRBV5-6 and TRBJ2-3; D is perhaps TRBD2 (6 bases). V dropped 0 bases and J dropped 6 bases, with 14 bases sitting between them. Germline CDR1 and CDR2: SGHDT and YYEEEE. The CDR3 is made up of 15 amino acids. The CDR3 here is CASSLVGGGRDTQYF. Here the CDR3 DNA reads TGTGCCAGCAGCTTGGTGGGAGGCGGCCGGGATACGCAGTATTTT.

This rearrangement joins TRBV7-9 to TRBJ2-5; TRBD2 might be the D (6 bases). The DNA end is more similar to TRBJ2-7, so the J call may be wrong. Germline CDR1 reads SEHNR; CDR2 reads FQNEAQ (reference sequence). This CDR3 spans 15 amino acids. For the CDR3, the DNA is TGTGCCAGCAGCTTAGGTCCGGGACTCTCCTACGAGCAGTACTTC. Protein: CASSLGPGLSYEQYF.

The chain employs TRBV6-5 and TRBJ1-2; D is perhaps TRBD1 (5 bases). The V gene lost 6 bases and the J gene lost 4 bases, with 18 bases spanning the gap. This CDR3 region has 15 residues. Germline V gene sequence: CDR1 MNHEY, CDR2 SVGAGI. CDR3 protein: CASRPPEGSGYGYTF. The CDR3 DNA sequence: TGTGCCAGCAGACCCCCGGAGGGGTCCGGCTATGGCTACACCTTC.

The gene calls are TRBV20-1 and TRBJ1-1; D remains unclear. V was shortened by 4 bases and J by 4 bases, with 10 bases between the two germline ends. The V gene's germline CDR1 is DFQATT and CDR2 SNEGSKA (reference sequence). This CDR3 has 12 amino acids. CDR3: CSATRFGTEAFF. The CDR3 DNA reads TGCAGTGCTACGCGATTTGGCACTGAAGCTTTCTTT.

This chain connects TRBV7-2 to TRBJ1-1; D is unresolved. Trimming removed 7 bases at V and 0 bases at J, with 9 bases between. The CDR3 loop spans 13 amino acids. Germline V gives CDR1 SGHTA, CDR2 FQGNSA. The CDR3 DNA reads as TGTGCCAGCACAGCGAACATGAACACTGAAGCTTTCTTT. Amino acid sequence: CASTANMNTEAFF.

The V call is TRBV11-2, the J call TRBJ2-1; TRBD1 matches 8 bases. The J call is doubtful: the DNA matches TRBJ2-7 better. CDR3 size: 16 residues. Looked up from germline, CDR1 is SGHAT and CDR2 is FQNNGV. CDR3 nucleotide sequence: TGTGCCAGCAGCTTAGTCAGGGGGCCCTACTACAATGAGCAGTACTTC. This sequence encodes CASSLVRGPYYNEQYF.

This clonotype has just a few counts. V usage is TRBV3-1 and J usage is TRBJ2-7; 9 nucleotides match TRBD2. With 0 bases clipped from V and 3 bases from J, the junction kept 6 bases outside the gene matches. The germline V gene encodes CDR1 LGHDT and CDR2 YNNKEL (reference sequence). This CDR3 is 16 amino acids long. DNA of the CDR3: TGTGCCAGCAGCCAAGATTCCGAGCGGGGGGTCTACGAGCAGTACTTC. It translates to CASSQDSERGVYEQYF.

This clonotype was observed a few times. The chain carries TRBV27 and TRBJ2-7; 10 bases are shared with TRBD2. The CDR3 loop spans 15 amino acids. The ends lost 2 bases at V and 3 bases at J; junction bases unmatched: 4. Per germline, CDR1 MNHEY and CDR2 SMNVEV (reference sequence). DNA for the CDR3: TGTGCCAGCAGTTTAGCGGGACTAGCGCTCTACGAGCAGTACTTC. This encodes CASSLAGLALYEQYF.

This chain links TRBV5-1 with TRBJ2-3, with D unclear. The CDR3 totals 15 residues. V shed 1 base and J shed 2 bases, with 11 bases lying between them. CDR1 is SGHRS and CDR2 is YFSETQ in the germline V gene. This CDR3 reads CASSLSFSPTDTQYF. The CDR3 region has the DNA TGCGCCAGCAGCTTGAGTTTTTCCCCCACAGATACGCAGTATTTT.

The chain joins TRBV2 to TRBJ2-2, with D perhaps TRBD2 (6 bases). Germline CDR1 reads SNHLY; CDR2 reads FYNNEI. The CDR3 covers 17 residues. The V end was cut by 3 bases, the J end by 4 bases, with 18 bases between. The CDR3 DNA is TGTGCCAGCAGTGACTCCGGGACTCTTGGATCCACCGGGGAGCTGTTTTTT. Its translation: CASSDSGTLGSTGELFF.

This chain uses TRBV5-1 with TRBJ2-7, with TRBD1 matching over 8 bases. Per germline, CDR1 SGHRS and CDR2 YFSETQ. V was clipped by 2 bases and J by 0 bases; unmatched bases: 4. CDR3 size: 15 residues. The CDR3: CASSFDTGGSYEQYF. CDR3 nucleotides: TGCGCCAGCAGCTTTGATACAGGGGGCTCCTACGAGCAGTACTTC.

V and J are TRBV5-1 and TRBJ2-5; D remains unclear. Trimming stripped 4 bases from V and 1 base from J, with 8 bases between. The CDR3 is 13 residues long. Germline CDR1 reads SGHRS; CDR2 reads YFSETQ. CDR3 nucleotide sequence: TGCGCCAGCAGCGGGGAAGGCCAAGAGACCCAGTACTTC. Residues: CASSGEGQETQYF.

The chain employs TRBV6-5 and TRBJ2-5; 10 nucleotides align to TRBD2. V lost 6 bases to trimming and J lost 5 bases; unmatched junction nucleotides: 3. The CDR3 consists of 13 residues. Germline CDR1 MNHEY, CDR2 SVGAGI. CDR3 bases: TGTGCCAGCAGAGTACTAGCGGGGGAGACCCAGTACTTC. Encoded protein: CASRVLAGETQYF.

The sample holds a few counts of this clonotype. The chain couples TRBV3-1 to TRBJ1-1; D unclear. This CDR3 region has 13 residues. Trimming removed 4 bases at V and 5 bases at J, with 11 bases between. Germline CDR1 and CDR2: LGHDT and YNNKEL (reference sequence). The CDR3 is CASSLKDVTEAFF. CDR3 DNA: TGTGCCAGCAGCCTTAAGGATGTGACTGAAGCTTTCTTT.

V is TRBV20-1 and J is TRBJ2-4; D might be TRBD1 or TRBD2, each matching 5 bases. V was cut by 7 bases and J by 0 bases, with 16 bases left in between. Germline V gene sequence: CDR1 DFQATT, CDR2 SNEGSKA (reference sequence). This CDR3 has 15 residues. CDR3 amino acids: CSVFEGPLAKNIQYF. The CDR3 coding sequence is TGCAGTGTCTTTGAGGGACCACTAGCCAAAAACATTCAGTACTTC.

The chain carries TRBV20-1 and TRBJ2-1, with 8 nucleotides matching TRBD2. Germline loops: CDR1 DFQATT, CDR2 SNEGSKA (reference sequence). Trimming took 1 base from V and 3 from J; bases not matched to a gene: 8. There are 16 residues in the CDR3. CDR3 DNA sequence: TGCAGTGCTAGAGGCCGAGCGGGGGTTAACTACAATGAGCAGTTCTTC. This sequence encodes CSARGRAGVNYNEQFF.

The J gene is TRBJ2-1, the V gene TRBV9; D possibly corresponds to TRBD2 (6 bases). V was clipped by 3 bases and J by 8 bases, with 21 bases between them. This CDR3 has 16 residues. Germline CDR1 is SGDLS and CDR2 is YYNGEE. As DNA, the CDR3 is TGTGCCAGCAGCGAGCTCTGGGACTGGCCAGTTGATGAGCAGTTCTTC. Its translation is CASSELWDWPVDEQFF.

The count of this clonotype is one. Relative to the germline gene, one junction end is altered; a read error may explain this. The rearrangement joins TRBV5-4 to TRBJ2-3; no clear D gene. Germline V lookup: CDR1 SGHNT, CDR2 YYREEE (reference sequence). The CDR3 contains 15 residues. In nucleotides, the CDR3 is TGTGTCAGCAGGAAGGAGCAGTCTAGCACAGATACGCAGTATTTT. This encodes CVSRKEQSSTDTQYF.

This clonotype was detected only a few times. The DNA of the CDR3 is TGCGCCAGCAGCTTGGACGCCTATACAGTGAACACTGAAGCTTTCTTT. It codes for CASSLDAYTVNTEAFF. The rearrangement links TRBV5-1 to TRBJ1-1, with no clear D. This CDR3 comprises 16 residues. V lost 0 bases and J 0 bases, leaving 12 bases between the germline ends. Germline V CDR1 and CDR2: SGHRS, YFSETQ.

The V gene is TRBV6-2 or TRBV6-3, the J gene TRBJ2-1, with D possibly TRBD2 on 6 matching bases. The germline V gene has CDR1 MNHEY and CDR2 SVGEGT. This CDR3 has 13 amino acids. V was pared by 10 bases and J by 10 bases, with 20 bases between. The CDR3 nucleotides are TGTGCCACAAAACCACCGGGACTCCCCGAGCAGTTCTTC. As protein: CATKPPGLPEQFF.